Sequencing of this T cell receptor beta chain was carried out in a study of blood T cell repertoires in COVID-19. Study-level information: T cells, B-cell-depleted T cells, or PBMCs provided the cDNA or gDNA that served as material.

The CDR3 runs 12 residues. V dropped 3 bases and J dropped 4 bases, with 4 bases sitting between them. The germline CDR1 and CDR2 sequences are MDHEN and SYDVKM. Authors' data handling: Estimation of nucleated cell counts relied on the amplification of reference gene primers. This table comes from immunoSEQ multiplex PCR, and its TCRdb copy is limited to in-frame clones, with some not included. V and J calls plus clone size are reproduced from that table; the DNA served to infer D and trimming. The sample contains hundreds of thousands of clones, approximately 85% of which appear only once. This sequence was found in a man aged 45-65 years with active or convalescent COVID-19. The V call is TRBV28, the J call TRBJ1-3; D ambiguous. Sequenced material: peripheral blood. The chain's CDR3 is CASSLGGNTIYF. CDR3 nucleotide sequence: TGTGCCAGCAGTTTGGGCGGAAACACCATATATTTT.